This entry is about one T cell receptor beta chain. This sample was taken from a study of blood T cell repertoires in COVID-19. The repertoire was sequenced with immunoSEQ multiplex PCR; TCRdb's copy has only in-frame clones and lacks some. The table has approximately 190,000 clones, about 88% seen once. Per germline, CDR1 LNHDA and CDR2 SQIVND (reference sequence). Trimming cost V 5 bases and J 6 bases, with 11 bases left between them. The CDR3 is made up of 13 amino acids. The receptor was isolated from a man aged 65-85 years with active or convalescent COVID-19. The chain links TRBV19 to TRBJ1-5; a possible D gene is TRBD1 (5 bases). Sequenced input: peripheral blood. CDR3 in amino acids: CASSFQGGQPQHF. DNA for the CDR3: TGTGCCAGTAGTTTCCAGGGCGGTCAGCCCCAGCATTTT.